This TCR beta chain was recorded in a study of cytomegalovirus exposure and HLA in healthy donors. General study results and limits: CMV serostatus was the only immune exposure information that was available.

Researchers ran the PCR with 60 Vbeta and 13 Jbeta primers. TCRdb's table, derived via immunoSEQ multiplex PCR, lists solely in-frame clones and lacks some. The repertoire consists of about 250,000 clones, with about nine tenths occurring once and the leading ten covering 1.7%. A remark on this clone: Its antigen is currently unknown.

Trimming removed 0 bases from V and 1 base from J, with 3 bases in between. The CDR3 contains 13 residues. From germline, CDR1 is SQVTM and CDR2 ANQGSEA. The sample was PBMCs. The chain couples TRBV29-1 to TRBJ2-2; D call uncertain. The receptor comes from a girl aged 2 to 9 in good health and CMV-seronegative. This CDR3 is CSVEDGNTGELFF. The DNA for the CDR3 is TGCAGCGTTGAAGACGGGAACACCGGGGAGCTGTTTTTT.